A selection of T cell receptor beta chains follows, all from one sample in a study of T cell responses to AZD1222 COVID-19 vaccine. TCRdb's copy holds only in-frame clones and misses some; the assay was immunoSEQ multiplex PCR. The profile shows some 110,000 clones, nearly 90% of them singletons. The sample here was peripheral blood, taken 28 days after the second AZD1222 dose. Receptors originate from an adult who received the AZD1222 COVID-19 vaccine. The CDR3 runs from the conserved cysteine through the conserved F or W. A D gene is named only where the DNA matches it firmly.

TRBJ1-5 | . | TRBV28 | CASSQTFSNQPQHF
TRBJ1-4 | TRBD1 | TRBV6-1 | CASSEGGTGVEKLFF
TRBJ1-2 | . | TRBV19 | CASSSHTSPGYTF
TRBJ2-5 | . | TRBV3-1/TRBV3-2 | CASSQVRRSSSETQYF
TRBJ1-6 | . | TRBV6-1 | CASSVQGQPYNSPLHF
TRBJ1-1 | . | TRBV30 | CAWLSVFPVNTEAFF
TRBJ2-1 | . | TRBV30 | CAWSVGGHEQFF
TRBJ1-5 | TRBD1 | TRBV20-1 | CSASGGDRGSQPQHF
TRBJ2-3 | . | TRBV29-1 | CSVARGGSTDTQYF
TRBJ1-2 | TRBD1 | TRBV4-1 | CASSQGQGGTNYGYTF
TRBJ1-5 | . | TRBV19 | CASSIALNQPQHF
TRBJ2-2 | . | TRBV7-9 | CASSAPGSLTNTGELFF
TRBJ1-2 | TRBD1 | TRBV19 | CASSRQGFGGYTF
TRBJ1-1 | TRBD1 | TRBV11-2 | CASSGQGSGNTEAFF
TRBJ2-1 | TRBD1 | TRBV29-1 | CSVRDRGWDNEQFF
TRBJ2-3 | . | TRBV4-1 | CASSQGLSYTDTQYF
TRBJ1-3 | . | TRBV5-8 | CASSLLRSSGNTIYF
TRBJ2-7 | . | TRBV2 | CASSLEGYEQYF
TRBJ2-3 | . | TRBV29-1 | CSVDNHTDTQYF
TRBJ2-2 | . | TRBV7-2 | CASSFQQSRELFF
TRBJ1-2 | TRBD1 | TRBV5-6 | CASTPDRRRGYTF
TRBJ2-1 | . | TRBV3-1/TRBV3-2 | CASSRISPSSYNEQFF
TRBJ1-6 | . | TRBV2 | CASRIQGSSSPLHF
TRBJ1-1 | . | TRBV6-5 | CASRWGQNTEAFF
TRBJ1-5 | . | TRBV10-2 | CASSDPSQPQHF
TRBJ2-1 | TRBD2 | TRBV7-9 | CASSPTSGRVPFF
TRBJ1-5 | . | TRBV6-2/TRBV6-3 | CASSSDRRQPQHF
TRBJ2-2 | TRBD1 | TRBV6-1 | CASSEPAGQGTGELFF
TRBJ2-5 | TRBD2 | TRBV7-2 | CASSPTLAALYQETQYF
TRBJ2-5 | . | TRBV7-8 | CASSLGGTQYF
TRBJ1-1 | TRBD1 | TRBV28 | CASSFRGGGTEAFF
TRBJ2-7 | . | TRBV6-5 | CASRSIDGSYEQYF
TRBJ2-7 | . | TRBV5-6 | CASSLDLGALIDEQYF
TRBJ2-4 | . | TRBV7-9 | CASSLNEIKGNIQYF
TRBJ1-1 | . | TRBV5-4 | CASSFNSFEAFF
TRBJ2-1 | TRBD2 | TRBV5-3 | CARSGGLAGGPYNEQFF
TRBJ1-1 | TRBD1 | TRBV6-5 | CASSWDRRGPEAFF
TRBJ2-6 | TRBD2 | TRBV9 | CASSVDLADPSGANVLTF
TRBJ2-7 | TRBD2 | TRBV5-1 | CASSWGAGGAYEQYF
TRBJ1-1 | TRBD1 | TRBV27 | CASKDRGPSEAFF
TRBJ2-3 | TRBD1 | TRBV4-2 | CASSQHYRDRFPDTQYF
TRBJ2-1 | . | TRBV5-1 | CASSLEGNEQFF
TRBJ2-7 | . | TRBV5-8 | CASSSHYEQYF
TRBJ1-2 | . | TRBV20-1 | CSAGGNYGYTF
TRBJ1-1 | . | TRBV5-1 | CASSLLEFAGSNTEAFF
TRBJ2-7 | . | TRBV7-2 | CASSAATTYEQYF
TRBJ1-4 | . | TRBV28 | CASSFGGLNEKLFF
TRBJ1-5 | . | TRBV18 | CASSPEAAASNQPQHF
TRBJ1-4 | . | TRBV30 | CAWSRPSFSEKLFF
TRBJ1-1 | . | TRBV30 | CAWVDANTEAFF
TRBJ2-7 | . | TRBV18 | CASSPKLGLGGYEQYF
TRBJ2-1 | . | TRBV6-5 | CASSLAVHNEQFF
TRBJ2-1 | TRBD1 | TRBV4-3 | CASSQDGQGGIYEQFF
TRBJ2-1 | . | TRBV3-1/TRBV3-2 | CASSQDRAVGQFF